This entry features one TCR beta chain sequence. Its antigen target is currently unknown. No base-level quality is on record; no much larger clone is a single base apart. These data belong to a study of T cell responses to AZD1222 COVID-19 vaccine (dated by TCRdb to about 2021). About the investigation overall: A total of about 230 trial participants underwent TCR sequencing, of whom nearly 210 received two doses of AZD1222 and approximately 25 received two doses of the MenACWY control vaccine. Trial participants were enrolled by age into 18-55, 56-69 and 70-plus year subgroups, with 148, 28 and 57 TCR-sequenced participants respectively. The full study reports these points: Conclusions about previously exposed vaccinees are limited because only a handful of AZD1222 recipients were SARS-CoV-2 seropositive at baseline. Because no day 14 peak-response samples were available, repertoires were characterized only after the peak T cell response. Reportedly, almost half of the unique spike-specific TCRs recognized epitopes lying outside the regions that are mutated in the B.1.351 and B.1.1.7 variants. Participants were mostly white British, with more females than males. The authors suggested clonal diversity may have been underestimated. The whole spike protein was spanned by vaccine-associated CD4 TCRs, and dominant responses were seen in regions 160-218 and 743-854. The 56-69-year group was small, and its depth increase did not reach significance, likely because of low power. Spike-specific TCR breadth and depth rose significantly after two AZD1222 doses compared with day 0 and with MenACWY recipients.

The junction carries 6 bases between V and J, which are trimmed by 5 bases and 2 bases respectively. For CDR1 and CDR2, the germline V gene (reference sequence) lists SEHNR and FQNEAQ. CDR3 length: 12 amino acids, cysteine to phenylalanine. The sequence is cut down to CDR3 DNA, 36 bases in frame from base 1. The CDR3 regions of human TCRbeta chains were subjected to immunosequencing. Per the source publication's procedure: Repertoire TCRs were matched against a reference library of SARS-CoV-2-specific TCRs generated with the MIRA antigen-specificity platform. Breadth was defined as the fraction of unique TCRs that were SARS-CoV-2-associated. Depth was defined as the fraction of total T cells that were SARS-CoV-2-associated. Using the MIRA data, every spike-specific TCR was mapped to the spike region that the TCR reacted to and assigned to either a CD4 or a CD8 class. Log10-transformed breadth and depth values were compared by one-way ANOVA with Sidak's multiple comparisons tests. TCRdb stores this immuneACCESS table with in-frame sequences only. Part of the clones is absent; in the studies checked, under half of the shortfall reflects unresolved V genes, and no reason is known for the rest. Clone size and the V and J calls come from that table; the DNA yielded D and trimming. Recorded for this sample are about 39,000 clones; around 88% of them occurred a single time. Around a quarter of the sample rests with the top ten.

According to the study, the label for this sample's time point signals: about 28 days (+/-7) after the second vaccine dose. AZD1222 recipients with second doses at about 4 weeks or about 12 weeks were pooled, because spike-specific TCR depth and breadth did not differ between schedules. Vaccinee samples were obtained from the UK trials COV001 and COV002, which included a single-blind randomized controlled phase 2/3 trial of AZD1222 (ChAdOx1 nCoV-19) in healthy adults. For TCRbeta chain sequencing, PBMC samples from trial participants were taken at day 0 and at day 28 after the second dose. This receptor was taken from an adult who received the AZD1222 COVID-19 vaccine. The sequence links TRBV7-9 to TRBJ1-2, with no confident D gene call. Sample: peripheral blood, taken 28 days after the second AZD1222 dose. This receptor carries the CDR3 CASSPDNYGYTF. The nucleotide sequence reads as follows: TGTGCCAGCAGCCCGGACAACTATGGCTACACCTTC.